This T cell receptor (beta chain) originates from a study of cytomegalovirus exposure and HLA in healthy donors. Study-level points and caveats: Common viral pathogens (according to a later analysis) appeared linked to several of the most significant clusters. The authors later found most CMV-associated TCR beta chains appeared HLA-restricted.

In regard to this clone: The target antigen is unknown.

Germline CDR1 and CDR2: SGHKS and YYEKEE (reference sequence). This CDR3 has 17 amino acids. The ends lost 2 bases at V and 0 bases at J; junction bases unmatched: 7. Vbeta (60) and Jbeta (13) primers were used in the PCR. Assay: immunoSEQ multiplex PCR; the TCRdb copy retains only in-frame clones and omits some. The data contain some 120,000 clones, approximately 80% of them singletons. Sequenced input: PBMCs. The V call is TRBV5-5, the J call TRBJ1-3; 8 nucleotides agree with TRBD1. The source of this sequence is a man aged 45-60 years in good health and CMV-seronegative. The CDR3 spells CASSFRTGQSSGNTIYF. Written as DNA, the CDR3 is TGTGCCAGCAGCTTTAGGACAGGGCAAAGCTCTGGAAACACCATATATTTT. The full variable domain, in which reference TRBV5-5 and TRBJ1-3 provide the parts outside the CDR3, is DAGVTQSPTHLIKTRGQQVTLRCSPISGHKSVSWYQQVLGQGPQFIFQYYEKEERGRGNFPDRFSARQFPNYSSELNVNALLLGDSALYLCASSFRTGQSSGNTIYFGEGSWLTVV.